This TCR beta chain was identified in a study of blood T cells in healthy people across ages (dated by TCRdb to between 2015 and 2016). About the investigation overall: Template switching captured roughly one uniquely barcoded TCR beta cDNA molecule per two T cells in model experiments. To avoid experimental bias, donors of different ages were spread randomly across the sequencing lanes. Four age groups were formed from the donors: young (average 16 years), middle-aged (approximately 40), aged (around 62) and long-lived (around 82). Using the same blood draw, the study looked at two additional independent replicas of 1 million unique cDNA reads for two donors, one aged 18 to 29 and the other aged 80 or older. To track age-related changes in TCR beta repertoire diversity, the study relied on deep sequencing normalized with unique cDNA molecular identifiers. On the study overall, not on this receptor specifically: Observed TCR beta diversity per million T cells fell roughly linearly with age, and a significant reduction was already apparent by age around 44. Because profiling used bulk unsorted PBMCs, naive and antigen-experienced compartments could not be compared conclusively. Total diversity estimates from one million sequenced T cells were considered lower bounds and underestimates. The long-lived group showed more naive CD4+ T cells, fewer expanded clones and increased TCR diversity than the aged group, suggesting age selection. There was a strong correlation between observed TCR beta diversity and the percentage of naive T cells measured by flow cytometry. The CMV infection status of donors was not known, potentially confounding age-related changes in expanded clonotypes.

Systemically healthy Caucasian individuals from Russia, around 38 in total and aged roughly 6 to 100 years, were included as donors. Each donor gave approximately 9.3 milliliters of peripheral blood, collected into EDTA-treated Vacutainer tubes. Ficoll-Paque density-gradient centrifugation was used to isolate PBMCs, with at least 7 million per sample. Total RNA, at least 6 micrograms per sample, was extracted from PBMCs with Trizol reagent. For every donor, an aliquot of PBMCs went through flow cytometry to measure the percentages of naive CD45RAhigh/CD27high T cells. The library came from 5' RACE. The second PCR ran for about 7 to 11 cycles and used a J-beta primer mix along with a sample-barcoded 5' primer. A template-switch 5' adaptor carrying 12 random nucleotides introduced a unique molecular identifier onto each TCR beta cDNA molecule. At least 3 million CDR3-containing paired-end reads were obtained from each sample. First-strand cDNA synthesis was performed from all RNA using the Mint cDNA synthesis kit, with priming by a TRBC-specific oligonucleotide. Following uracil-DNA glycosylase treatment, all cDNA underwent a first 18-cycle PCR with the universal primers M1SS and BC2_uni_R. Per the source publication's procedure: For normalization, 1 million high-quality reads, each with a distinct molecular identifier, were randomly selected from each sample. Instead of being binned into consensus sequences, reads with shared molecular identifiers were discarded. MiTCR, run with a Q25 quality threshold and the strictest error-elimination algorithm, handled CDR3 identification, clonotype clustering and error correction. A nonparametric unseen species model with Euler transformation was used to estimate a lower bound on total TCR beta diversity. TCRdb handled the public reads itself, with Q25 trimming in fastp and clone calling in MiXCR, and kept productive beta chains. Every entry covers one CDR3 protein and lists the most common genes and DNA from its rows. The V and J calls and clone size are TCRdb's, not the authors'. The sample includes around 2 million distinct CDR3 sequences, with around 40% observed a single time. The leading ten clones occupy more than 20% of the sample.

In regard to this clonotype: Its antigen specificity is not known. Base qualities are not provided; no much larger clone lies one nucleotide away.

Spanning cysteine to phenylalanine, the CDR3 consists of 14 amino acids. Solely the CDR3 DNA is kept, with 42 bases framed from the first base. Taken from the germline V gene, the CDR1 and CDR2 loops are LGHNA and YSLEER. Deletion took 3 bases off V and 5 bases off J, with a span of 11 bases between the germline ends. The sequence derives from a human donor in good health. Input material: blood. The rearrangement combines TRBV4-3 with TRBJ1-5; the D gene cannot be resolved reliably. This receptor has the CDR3 CASSHGRSDQPQHF. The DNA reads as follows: TGCGCCAGCAGCCATGGGAGGAGCGATCAGCCCCAGCATTTT.